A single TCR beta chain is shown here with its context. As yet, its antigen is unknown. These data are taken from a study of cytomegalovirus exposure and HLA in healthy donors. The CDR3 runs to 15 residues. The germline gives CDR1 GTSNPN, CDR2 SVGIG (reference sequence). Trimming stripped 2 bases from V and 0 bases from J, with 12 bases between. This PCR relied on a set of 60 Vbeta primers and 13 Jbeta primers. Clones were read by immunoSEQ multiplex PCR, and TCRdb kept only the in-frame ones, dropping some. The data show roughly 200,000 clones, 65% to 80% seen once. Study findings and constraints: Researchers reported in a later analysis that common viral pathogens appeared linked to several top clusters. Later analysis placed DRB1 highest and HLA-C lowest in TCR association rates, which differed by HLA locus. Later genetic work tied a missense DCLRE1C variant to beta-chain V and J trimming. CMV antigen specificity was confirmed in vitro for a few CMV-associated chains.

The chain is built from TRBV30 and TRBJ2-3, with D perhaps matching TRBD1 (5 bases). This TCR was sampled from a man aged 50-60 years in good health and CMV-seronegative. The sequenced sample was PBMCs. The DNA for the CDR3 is TGTGCCTGGAGTCGACAGTTCACTAGCACAGATACGCAGTATTTT. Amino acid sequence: CAWSRQFTSTDTQYF.